The rows below give T cell receptor beta chains drawn from one sample of a study of PD-1 blockade in mismatch repair-deficient tumors. Clones were sequenced by immunoSEQ multiplex PCR, and TCRdb holds only the in-frame ones, with some missing. The sample lists some 120,000 clones, more than 85% occurring once. Sequencing used peripheral blood, obtained 44 weeks after starting pembrolizumab. The receptors derive from an adult with mismatch repair-deficient cancer. The CDR3 runs from the conserved cysteine through the conserved F or W. A D gene is named only where the DNA matches it firmly. The size field is filled for only some rows; it gives once, few, many or a size class.

V	size	D	J	DNA	CDR3
TRBV11-2	-	-	TRBJ2-1	TGTGCCAGCAGCTCACCTAGCCCTAAGAGGGGACGCTCCTACAATGAGCAGTTCTTC	CASSSPSPKRGRSYNEQFF
TRBV7-2	once	-	TRBJ2-7	TGTGCCAGCAGCCGGGACACATCCTACGAGCAGTACTTC	CASSRDTSYEQYF
TRBV21-1	-	-	TRBJ2-7	TGTGCCAGCACCAACTTTTCTACCGGGACAGGGTTTTACGAGCAGTACTTC	CASTNFSTGTGFYEQYF
TRBV4-1	-	-	TRBJ1-1	TGCGCCAGCAGCCATGTTGGTGCAGACCTTGAAGCTTTCTTT	CASSHVGADLEAFF
TRBV6-5	-	-	TRBJ2-3	TGTGCCAGCAGTTACAGACTAGTACCTAGCACAGATACGCAGTATTTT	CASSYRLVPSTDTQYF
TRBV4-1	-	-	TRBJ2-7	TGCGCCAGCAGCCCTCGACAAGGTCACTACGAGCAGTACTTC	CASSPRQGHYEQYF
TRBV6-1	-	-	TRBJ2-1	TGTGCCAGCAGGGGGGGACTGTTCTCCTACAATGAGCAGTTCTTC	CASRGGLFSYNEQFF
TRBV29-1	-	-	TRBJ2-5	TGCAGCGTTGATAGTTTGAGTCAAGAGACCCAGTACTTC	CSVDSLSQETQYF
TRBV5-1	-	-	TRBJ2-7	TGCGCCAGCAGCTTTTACAGGGAGGGCGAGCAGTACTTC	CASSFYREGEQYF
TRBV28	once	-	TRBJ2-1	TGTGCCAGCAGCTCAGGGGGGGGCTACAATGAGCAGTTCTTC	CASSSGGGYNEQFF
TRBV30	-	TRBD2	TRBJ2-1	TGTGCCTGGAGTGTATGCGGGAGGGCCTACAATGAGCAGTTCTTC	CAWSVCGRAYNEQFF
TRBV6-1	few	TRBD1	TRBJ1-4	TGTGCCAGCAGTGACTACACGACAGGGCGCGGTGAAAAACTGTTTTTT	CASSDYTTGRGEKLFF
TRBV19	once	TRBD2	TRBJ2-7	TGTGCCAGTAGCCCAACCTTCCTAGCGGGTCTAGACTACGAGCAGTACTTC	CASSPTFLAGLDYEQYF
TRBV5-6	-	-	TRBJ2-5	TGTGCCAGCAGCTTGTCGGGGGAGACCCAGTACTTC	CASSLSGETQYF
TRBV27	-	-	TRBJ1-5	TGTGCCAGCAGTTTATCCGGGGATGGGGCGCCTAGCAATCAGCCCCAGCATTTT	CASSLSGDGAPSNQPQHF
TRBV28	-	-	TRBJ2-5	TGTGCCAGCAGTGACTGGTCCACCCAAGAGACCCAGTACTTC	CASSDWSTQETQYF
TRBV27	-	TRBD2	TRBJ2-3	TGTGCCAGCAGAAGAGGACTAGCGGCGCCAGATACGCAGTATTTT	CASRRGLAAPDTQYF
TRBV27	-	-	TRBJ2-6	TGTGCCAGCAGTTTATTATGGGCATCTGGGGCCAACGTCCTGACTTTC	CASSLLWASGANVLTF
TRBV30	-	TRBD1	TRBJ2-3	TGTGCCTGGACCCGGACAGGGAGAGGTACGCAGTATTTT	CAWTRTGRGTQYF
TRBV6-5	-	-	TRBJ2-7	TGTGCCAGCAGTGCTCGGAACACCTACGAGCAGTACTTC	CASSARNTYEQYF
TRBV28	-	-	TRBJ2-3	TGTGCCAGCAGCCCAGGGTTCGGGTTCGCAGATACGCAGTATTTT	CASSPGFGFADTQYF
TRBV6-1	-	-	TRBJ2-1	TGTGCCAGCAAGGGGGGTTTGGGCTCCTACAATGAGCAGTTCTTC	CASKGGLGSYNEQFF
TRBV6-6	-	-	TRBJ2-1	TGTGCCAGCGCTATACGGGAGTCCTACAATGAGCAGTTCTTC	CASAIRESYNEQFF
TRBV11-3	-	TRBD1	TRBJ2-3	TGTGCCAGCAGCTTAGATTCGGCCACAGGGGAGCAGTATTTT	CASSLDSATGEQYF
TRBV15	-	-	TRBJ1-5	TGTGCCACCAGCAGAGATGGTACAGCGGACGGCAATCAGCCCCAGCATTTT	CATSRDGTADGNQPQHF
TRBV27	-	-	TRBJ2-3	TGTGCCAGCAGGTGGGGAGGTACGCAGTATTTT	CASRWGGTQYF
TRBV11-2	-	-	TRBJ1-1	TGTGCCAGCAGCTTAGGTGGTCGGGCCCCGGGCACTGAAGCTTTCTTT	CASSLGGRAPGTEAFF
TRBV30	-	-	TRBJ2-1	TGTGCCTGGAGTGTAGGCGCGAGTGAGCAGTTCTTC	CAWSVGASEQFF
TRBV27	once	TRBD2	TRBJ2-3	TGTGCCAGCAGTCAAGTGGGACTAGCGGGAGGCCCAGATACGCAGTATTTT	CASSQVGLAGGPDTQYF
TRBV7-9	-	TRBD2	TRBJ2-1	TGTGCCAGCAGCTTTAGCGGGCGGAGAGGGAATGAGCAGTTCTTC	CASSFSGRRGNEQFF
TRBV9	-	TRBD1	TRBJ2-7	TGTGCCAGCAGCCCTAGGGACAGGGCTTCCTACGAGCAGTACTTC	CASSPRDRASYEQYF
TRBV4-3	-	-	TRBJ1-5	TGCGCCAGCAGTGTCAGGCCCCATCAGCCCCAGCATTTT	CASSVRPHQPQHF
TRBV18	-	TRBD2	TRBJ2-5	TGTGCCAGCTCACCGGGAGGGCAGGGAGAGACCCAGTACTTC	CASSPGGQGETQYF
TRBV27	-	TRBD2	TRBJ2-7	TGTGCCAGCAGCCCTACCTTACTCGGGACTAGCTACGAGCAGTACTTC	CASSPTLLGTSYEQYF
TRBV6-1	-	-	TRBJ2-7	TGTGCCAGCATGACAACTAGAACGTTCGACGAGCAGTACTTC	CASMTTRTFDEQYF
TRBV19	-	TRBD1	TRBJ2-5	TGTGCCAGTAGTTCCACAGGGGCCAAGTACCAAGAGACCCAGTACTTC	CASSSTGAKYQETQYF
TRBV30	-	TRBD2	TRBJ2-1	TGTGCCTGGAGTGAACCCGGGACTAGCAATGAGCAGTTCTTC	CAWSEPGTSNEQFF
TRBV29-1	-	-	TRBJ2-1	TGCAGCGGAGGGGTCTTCTACAATGAGCAGTTCTTC	CSGGVFYNEQFF
TRBV5-1	-	-	TRBJ1-1	TGCGCCAGCAGCTTCGACGTCAGCTTAAACACTGAAGCTTTCTTT	CASSFDVSLNTEAFF
TRBV15	once	-	TRBJ2-5	TGTGCCACCAGCAGAGATGGGGAGACCCAGTACTTC	CATSRDGETQYF
TRBV19	-	TRBD1	TRBJ1-1	TGTGCCAGTAGTTCCGGGACAGGGATGAACACTGAAGCTTTCTTT	CASSSGTGMNTEAFF
TRBV13	few	-	TRBJ2-7	TGTGCCAGCAGCCTTCAGGGCTGGTACGAGCAGTACTTC	CASSLQGWYEQYF
TRBV5-5	-	TRBD2	TRBJ2-7	TGTGCCAGCACCATAGCGGGAGAATACGAGCAGTACTTC	CASTIAGEYEQYF
TRBV10-3	-	-	TRBJ2-3	TGTGCCAATTGGGGCGGGGATAGCACAGATACGCAGTATTTT	CANWGGDSTDTQYF
TRBV13	-	TRBD2	TRBJ2-1	TGTGCCAGCAGCGCGGGACTAGGGGAATCCTACAATGAGCAGTTCTTC	CASSAGLGESYNEQFF
TRBV11-2	once	-	TRBJ2-7	TGTGCCAGCAGCTTAGCGGGGGGCGCGGATACCTACGAGCAGTACTTC	CASSLAGGADTYEQYF
TRBV4-2	-	-	TRBJ2-7	TGTGCCAGCAGCCAAGATTTGGACTACGTTCCGGACGAGCAGTACTTC	CASSQDLDYVPDEQYF
TRBV4-1	-	TRBD2	TRBJ2-1	TGCGCCAGCAGCCCTGGACTAGCAAGGTCGAATGAGCAGTTCTTC	CASSPGLARSNEQFF
TRBV5-1	-	-	TRBJ2-3	TGCGCCAGCAGCCAACTAGGAAACACAGATACGCAGTATTTT	CASSQLGNTDTQYF
TRBV13	-	TRBD2	TRBJ2-7	TGTGCCAGCAGAGCTACTAGCGGGGGCCCCTACGAGCAGTACTTC	CASRATSGGPYEQYF
TRBV4-1	-	TRBD1	TRBJ2-1	TGCGCCAGCAGCCAAGACGAGGACAGGGGGCTTTACAATGAGCAGTTCTTC	CASSQDEDRGLYNEQFF